Each of the 17 T cell receptor beta chains below was sequenced from the same sample in a study of post-analysis software for immune sequencing data. Researchers reported that TCR beta cDNA libraries carried unique molecular identifiers. One entry per CDR3 protein, called by TCRdb with MiXCR from the PCR reads. The repertoire holds 400,000 to 500,000 distinct CDR3 sequences, with 30% to 45% as singletons. Overall study results and limits: In patients, TRBV5-6, TRBV5-1 and TRBV20-1 belonged to four or five TRBV segments found more frequently than in controls.

Antigens of these TCRs are unknown. Sequencing input: blood. The receptors were sampled from a girl aged 2 to 9 with multiple sclerosis.

A few counts support this clonotype. This rearrangement joins TRBV29-1 to TRBJ2-2; D unclear. Trimming stripped 5 bases from V and 2 bases from J, with 15 bases between. The germline V gene encodes CDR1 SQVTM and CDR2 ANQGSEA. This CDR3 contains 15 residues. For the CDR3, the DNA is TGCAGCGTTACATTCGGGCCTACTAACACCGGGGAGCTGTTTTTT. This sequence encodes CSVTFGPTNTGELFF.

The chain recombines TRBV7-9 with TRBJ2-5, with TRBD2 as a possible D gene (6 bases). The CDR3 spans 13 residues. Germline CDR1 and CDR2: SEHNR and FQNEAQ (reference sequence). Trimming took 7 bases from V and 5 from J, leaving 14 bases between them. For the CDR3, the DNA is TGTGCCAGCAAGCTGGCTGGGAGGGAGACCCAGTACTTC. Translated: CASKLAGRETQYF.

The chain recombines TRBV28 with TRBJ2-7, with D uncertain. The CDR3 length is 13 residues. Trimming removed 5 bases at V and 6 bases at J, with 14 bases between. The germline V gene encodes CDR1 MDHEN and CDR2 SYDVKM. For the CDR3, the DNA is TGTGCCAGCAGTACTGTATATTTGGGCGAGCAGTACTTC. Its protein is CASSTVYLGEQYF.

V usage is TRBV2 and J usage is TRBJ2-1, with D possibly called TRBD1 or TRBD2 (5 bases each). Deletions cut 4 bases from V and 6 bases from J, with 16 bases between. CDR1 is SNHLY, CDR2 FYNNEI, per germline. CDR3 length: 15 amino acids. Here the CDR3 DNA reads TGTGCCAGCAGTGTATCGGGGCTAGCTAGCAATGAGCAGTTCTTC. Protein: CASSVSGLASNEQFF.

This chain connects TRBV27 to TRBJ2-3; D may correspond to TRBD1 or TRBD2 (6 bases each). The V end was cut by 2 bases, the J end by 5 bases, with 17 bases between. Germline loops: CDR1 MNHEY, CDR2 SMNVEV (reference sequence). There are 16 residues in the CDR3. CDR3 nucleotides: TGTGCCAGCAGTTTAACGTTGGGGGGCCAAATAGATACGCAGTATTTT. Amino acids: CASSLTLGGQIDTQYF.

The V and J genes are TRBV29-1 and TRBJ2-3; no definite D call. V was shortened by 2 bases and J by 1 base, with 7 bases between the two germline ends. Germline V gene data show CDR1 as SQVTM and CDR2 as ANQGSEA. This CDR3 has 13 residues. CDR3 residues: CSVEPPGTDTQYF. In DNA form, the CDR3 reads TGCAGCGTTGAACCCCCTGGCACAGATACGCAGTATTTT.

The rearrangement uses TRBV2 and TRBJ2-7; no firm D call. Deletions cut 8 bases from V and 2 bases from J, with 19 bases between. The CDR3 is 15 residues long. Germline V CDR1 and CDR2: SNHLY, FYNNEI. DNA for the CDR3: TGTGCCAGCGTCGGACGTTTGATCGGTCCCTACGAGCAGTACTTC. Its protein is CASVGRLIGPYEQYF.

This chain uses TRBV7-9 with TRBJ2-7, with unresolved D. Germline assignment: CDR1 SEHNR and CDR2 FQNEAQ (reference sequence). The CDR3 spans 14 residues. The V end lost 6 bases, the J end lost 2 bases, and 14 bases lay between the germline ends. The CDR3: CASRLFNGAYEQYF. In DNA, the CDR3 is TGTGCCAGCAGATTATTTAACGGAGCCTACGAGCAGTACTTC.

V is TRBV6-2 or TRBV6-3 and J is TRBJ1-6, with D tentatively TRBD1 (6 bases). The length of the CDR3 is 13 residues. Germline CDR1 reads MNHEY; CDR2 reads SVGEGT. V was clipped by 10 bases and J by 8 bases, with 15 bases between them. In DNA form, the CDR3 reads TGTGCCACCGGACAGAGGAGTTATTCACCCCTCCACTTT. It codes for CATGQRSYSPLHF.

V and J are TRBV4-2 and TRBJ1-4; D possibly corresponds to TRBD1 (6 bases). The CDR3 extends over 14 amino acids. The germline V gene has CDR1 LGHNA and CDR2 YNFKEQ. V was pared by 0 bases and J by 8 bases, with 10 bases between. Here the CDR3 reads CASSQDWGGEKLFF. The CDR3 coding sequence is TGTGCCAGCAGCCAAGACTGGGGGGGCGAAAAACTGTTTTTT.

This clonotype occurred once. The V gene is TRBV6-2 or TRBV6-3, the J gene TRBJ1-1; D ambiguous. The germline V and J ends were trimmed by 6 bases and 0 bases, with 17 bases remaining between them. This CDR3 is 16 amino acids long. Germline CDR1 MNHEY, CDR2 SVGEGT. CDR3 coding DNA: TGTGCCAGCAGGAGACACCCCTCCACCTTGAACACTGAAGCTTTCTTT. Amino acid sequence: CASRRHPSTLNTEAFF.

The V gene is TRBV5-1, the J gene TRBJ1-4; D not certain. The V end lost 4 bases, the J end lost 2 bases, and 12 bases lay between the germline ends. The germline V gene has CDR1 SGHRS and CDR2 YFSETQ. The CDR3 is 15 residues long. The CDR3: CASSPGWTTNEKLFF. The CDR3 DNA sequence: TGCGCCAGCAGCCCCGGGTGGACGACTAATGAAAAACTGTTTTTT.

In the case of this clonotype: One end of the junction is discordant with germline, which a read error may explain. The CDR3 bases are TGTGCCACCAGCGATTGGACAGGGTACTTTGGTCAGGTGTTACACCTTATAGCCAAAAACATTCAGTACTTC. Amino acids: CATSDWTGYFGQVLHLIAKNIQYF. J is TRBJ2-4 and V is TRBV24-1; 8 bases align to TRBD1. The CDR3 runs 24 residues. Per the germline V gene, CDR1 is KGHDR and CDR2 is SFDVKD.

The chain carries TRBV6-5 and TRBJ2-4; no clear D gene. The end of the DNA fits TRBJ2-7 better, so the J call may be wrong. CDR1 is MNHEY, CDR2 SVGAGI, per germline. The CDR3 length is 14 residues. The CDR3 region is CASSNREINYEQYF. The CDR3 coding sequence is TGTGCCAGCAGTAACCGTGAGATTAACTACGAGCAGTACTTC.

This clonotype occurred once. The rearrangement uses TRBV3-1 and TRBJ2-7; 10 positions match TRBD2. V lost 0 bases, J lost 4 bases, and 9 bases stayed unmatched. CDR1 is LGHDT and CDR2 is YNNKEL in the germline V gene (reference sequence). This CDR3 has 17 amino acids. This chain's CDR3 is CASSQDYWASGRYEQYF. CDR3 coding DNA: TGTGCCAGCAGCCAAGATTATTGGGCTAGCGGGAGATACGAGCAGTACTTC.

The rearrangement joins TRBV6-2 or TRBV6-3 to TRBJ2-1; 8 bases fit TRBD2. V lost 5 bases, J lost 0 bases, and 6 bases stayed unmatched. The CDR3 loop spans 16 amino acids. Per germline, CDR1 MNHEY and CDR2 SVGEGT. The CDR3 coding sequence is TGTGCCAGCAGTCCCGCAGCGGGAGACTCCTACAATGAGCAGTTCTTC. This translates into CASSPAAGDSYNEQFF.

V usage is TRBV18 and J usage is TRBJ2-6; a weak D match, TRBD1 (5 bases). Per the germline V gene, CDR1 is KGHSH and CDR2 is LQKENI. V lost 1 base and J 0 bases, leaving 10 bases between the germline ends. This CDR3 is 17 amino acids long. The CDR3 loop reads CASSPQPGRSGANVLTF. The CDR3 nucleotides are TGTGCCAGCTCACCACAGCCAGGGCGCTCTGGGGCCAACGTCCTGACTTTC.